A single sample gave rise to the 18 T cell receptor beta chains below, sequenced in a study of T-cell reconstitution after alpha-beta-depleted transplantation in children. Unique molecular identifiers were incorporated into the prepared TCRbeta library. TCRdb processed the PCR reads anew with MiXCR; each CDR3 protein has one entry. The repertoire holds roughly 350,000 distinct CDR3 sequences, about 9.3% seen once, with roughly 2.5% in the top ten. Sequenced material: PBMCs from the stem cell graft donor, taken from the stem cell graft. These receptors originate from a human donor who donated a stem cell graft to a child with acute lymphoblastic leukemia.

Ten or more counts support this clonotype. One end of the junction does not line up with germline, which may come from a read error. The CDR3 bases are TGTGCCAGCAGCTTCCTCACAGATACGCAGTATTTT. Amino acid sequence: CASSFLTDTQYF. J is TRBJ2-3 and V is TRBV5-1; D is undetermined. Germline loops: CDR1 SGHRS, CDR2 YFSETQ. CDR3 size: 12 residues.

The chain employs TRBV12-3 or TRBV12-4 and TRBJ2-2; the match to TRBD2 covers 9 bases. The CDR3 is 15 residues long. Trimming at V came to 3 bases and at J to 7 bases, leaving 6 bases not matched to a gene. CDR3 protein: CASSFSAGGGGELFF. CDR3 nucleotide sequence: TGTGCCAGCAGTTTCTCGGCGGGAGGGGGCGGGGAGCTGTTTTTT.

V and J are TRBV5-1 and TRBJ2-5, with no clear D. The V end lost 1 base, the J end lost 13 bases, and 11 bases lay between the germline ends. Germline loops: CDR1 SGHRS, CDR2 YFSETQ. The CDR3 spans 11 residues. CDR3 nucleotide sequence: TGCGCCAGCAGCTTGAGTTTGAGGACGTACTTC. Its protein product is CASSLSLRTYF.

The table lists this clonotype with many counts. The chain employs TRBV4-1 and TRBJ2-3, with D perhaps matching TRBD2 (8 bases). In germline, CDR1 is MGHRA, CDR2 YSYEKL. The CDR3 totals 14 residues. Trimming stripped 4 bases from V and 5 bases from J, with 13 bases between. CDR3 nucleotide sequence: TGCGCCAGCAGCCCGGGAGGGGGCAAAGATACGCAGTATTTT. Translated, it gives CASSPGGGKDTQYF.

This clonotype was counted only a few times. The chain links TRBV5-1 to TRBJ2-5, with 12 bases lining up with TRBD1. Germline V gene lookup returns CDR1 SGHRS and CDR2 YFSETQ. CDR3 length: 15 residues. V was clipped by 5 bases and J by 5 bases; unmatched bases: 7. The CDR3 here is CASSPGQGAPETQYF. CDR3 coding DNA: TGCGCCAGCAGTCCGGGACAGGGGGCGCCGGAGACCCAGTACTTC.

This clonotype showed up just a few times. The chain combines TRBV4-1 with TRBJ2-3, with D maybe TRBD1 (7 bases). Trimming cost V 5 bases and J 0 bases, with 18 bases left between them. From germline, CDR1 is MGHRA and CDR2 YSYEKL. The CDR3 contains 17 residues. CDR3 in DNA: TGCGCCAGCAGCGGGAGGACAGGCCTAACTAGCACAGATACGCAGTATTTT. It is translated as CASSGRTGLTSTDTQYF.

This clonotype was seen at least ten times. The CDR3 region has the DNA TGCAGCGTTGCGGGGGAGCTTCAAGAGACCCAGTACTTC. Residues: CSVAGELQETQYF. The gene calls are TRBV29-1 and TRBJ2-5; D possibly corresponds to TRBD2 (6 bases). V was trimmed by 4 bases and J by 2 bases, leaving 11 bases between them. The V gene's germline CDR1 is SQVTM and CDR2 ANQGSEA. This CDR3 region has 13 residues.

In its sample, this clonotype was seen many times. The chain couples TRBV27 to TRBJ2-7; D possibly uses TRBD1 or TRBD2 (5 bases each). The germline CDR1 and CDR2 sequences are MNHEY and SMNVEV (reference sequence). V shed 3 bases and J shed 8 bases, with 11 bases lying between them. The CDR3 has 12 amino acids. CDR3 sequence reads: CASSFSGSQQYF. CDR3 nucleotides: TGTGCCAGCAGTTTCTCAGGGAGCCAGCAGTACTTC.

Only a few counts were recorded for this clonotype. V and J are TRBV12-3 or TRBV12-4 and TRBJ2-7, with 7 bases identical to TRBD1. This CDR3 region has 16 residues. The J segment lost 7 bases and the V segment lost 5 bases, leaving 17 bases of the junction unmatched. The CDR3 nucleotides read TGTGCCAGCAGTCTCTCATCCGGGACAGCCCGTTTTGAGCAGTACTTC. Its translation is CASSLSSGTARFEQYF.

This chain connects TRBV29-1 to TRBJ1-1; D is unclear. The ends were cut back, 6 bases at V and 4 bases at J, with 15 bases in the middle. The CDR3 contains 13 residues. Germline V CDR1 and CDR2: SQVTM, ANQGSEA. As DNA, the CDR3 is TGCAGCGTATCTGAACCCTGGACCACTGAAGCTTTCTTT. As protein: CSVSEPWTTEAFF.

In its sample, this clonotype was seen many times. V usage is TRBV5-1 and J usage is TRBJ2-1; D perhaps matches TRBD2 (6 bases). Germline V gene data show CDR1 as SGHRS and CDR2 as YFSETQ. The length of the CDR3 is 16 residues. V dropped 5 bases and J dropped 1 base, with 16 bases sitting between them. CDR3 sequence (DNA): TGCGCCAGCAGATCCTCACTAGGGAGGTCCTACAATGAGCAGTTCTTC. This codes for CASRSSLGRSYNEQFF.

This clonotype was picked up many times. CDR3 DNA: TGCAGCGTTGAATGGGCTAGCGGTCGACAGCAGTTCTTC. Translating it yields CSVEWASGRQQFF. V usage is TRBV29-1 and J usage is TRBJ2-1; the match to TRBD2 covers 7 bases. V was clipped by 2 bases and J by 11 bases; unmatched bases: 9. The CDR3 runs to 13 residues. Germline V gene data show CDR1 as SQVTM and CDR2 as ANQGSEA.

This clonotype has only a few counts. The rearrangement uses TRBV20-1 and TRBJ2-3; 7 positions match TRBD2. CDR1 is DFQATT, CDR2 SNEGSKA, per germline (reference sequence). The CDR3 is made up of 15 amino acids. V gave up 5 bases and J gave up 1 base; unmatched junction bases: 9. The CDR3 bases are TGCAGTGCTCCCGCGACTAGCTCCCGCACAGATACGCAGTATTTT. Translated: CSAPATSSRTDTQYF.

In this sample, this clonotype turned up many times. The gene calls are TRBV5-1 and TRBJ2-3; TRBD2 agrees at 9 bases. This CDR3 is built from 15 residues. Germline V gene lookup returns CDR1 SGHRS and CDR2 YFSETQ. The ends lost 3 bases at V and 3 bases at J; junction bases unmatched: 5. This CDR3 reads CASSSGLAGTDTQYF. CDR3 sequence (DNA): TGCGCCAGCAGCTCGGGTCTAGCGGGAACAGATACGCAGTATTTT.

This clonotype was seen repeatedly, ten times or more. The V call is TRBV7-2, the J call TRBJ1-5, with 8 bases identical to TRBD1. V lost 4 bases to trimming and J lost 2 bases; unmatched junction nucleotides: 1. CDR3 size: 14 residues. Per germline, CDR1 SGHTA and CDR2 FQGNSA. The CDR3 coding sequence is TGTGCCAGCAGCTCGGGACAGGGCAATCAGCCCCAGCATTTT. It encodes CASSSGQGNQPQHF.

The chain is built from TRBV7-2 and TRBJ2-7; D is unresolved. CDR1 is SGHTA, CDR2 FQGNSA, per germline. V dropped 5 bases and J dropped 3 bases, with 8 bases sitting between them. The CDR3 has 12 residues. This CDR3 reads CASSLSFYEQYF. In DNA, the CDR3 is TGTGCCAGCAGCCTCTCGTTCTACGAGCAGTACTTC. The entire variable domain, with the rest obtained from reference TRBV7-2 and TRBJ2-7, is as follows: GAGVSQSPSNKVTEKGKDVELRCDPISGHTALYWYRQSLGQGLEFLIYFQGNSAPDKSGLPSDRFSAERTGGSVSTLTIQRTQQEDSAVYLCASSLSFYEQYFGPGTRLTVT.

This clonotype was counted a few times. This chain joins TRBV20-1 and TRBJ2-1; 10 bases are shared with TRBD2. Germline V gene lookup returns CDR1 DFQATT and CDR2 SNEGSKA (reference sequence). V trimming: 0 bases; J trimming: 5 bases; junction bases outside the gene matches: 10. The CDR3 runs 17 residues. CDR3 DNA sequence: TGCAGTGCTAGAGATCCTAGCGGGAGAGGTCCCCACAATGAGCAGTTCTTC. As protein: CSARDPSGRGPHNEQFF.

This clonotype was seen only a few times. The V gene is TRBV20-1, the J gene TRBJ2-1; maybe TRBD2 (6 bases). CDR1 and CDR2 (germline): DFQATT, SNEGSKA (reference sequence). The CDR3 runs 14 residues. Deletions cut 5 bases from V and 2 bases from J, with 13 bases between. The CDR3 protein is CSAPDYKAYNEQFF. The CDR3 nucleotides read TGCAGTGCTCCGGACTATAAAGCCTACAATGAGCAGTTCTTC.